This T cell receptor (beta chain) was captured in a study of OX40 agonist ivuxolimab in advanced cancers. Assay: immunoSEQ multiplex PCR; the TCRdb copy retains only in-frame clones and omits some. The sample consists of about 47,000 clones, more than 85% of them appearing once. The CDR3 extends over 14 amino acids. Germline values: CDR1 LNHDA, CDR2 SQIVND (reference sequence). V was cut by 3 bases and J by 7 bases, with 10 bases left in between. This clone was recorded only once. Source: CD4+ or CD8+ T cells sorted from blood, taken in a trial of the OX40 agonist ivuxolimab. J is TRBJ1-6 and V is TRBV19; D ambiguous. This receptor was taken from an adult with an advanced solid tumor such as melanoma, head and neck, liver or kidney cancer. The CDR3: CASSIKMGNSPLHF. CDR3 sequence (DNA): TGTGCCAGTAGTATTAAAATGGGGAATTCACCCCTCCACTTT.